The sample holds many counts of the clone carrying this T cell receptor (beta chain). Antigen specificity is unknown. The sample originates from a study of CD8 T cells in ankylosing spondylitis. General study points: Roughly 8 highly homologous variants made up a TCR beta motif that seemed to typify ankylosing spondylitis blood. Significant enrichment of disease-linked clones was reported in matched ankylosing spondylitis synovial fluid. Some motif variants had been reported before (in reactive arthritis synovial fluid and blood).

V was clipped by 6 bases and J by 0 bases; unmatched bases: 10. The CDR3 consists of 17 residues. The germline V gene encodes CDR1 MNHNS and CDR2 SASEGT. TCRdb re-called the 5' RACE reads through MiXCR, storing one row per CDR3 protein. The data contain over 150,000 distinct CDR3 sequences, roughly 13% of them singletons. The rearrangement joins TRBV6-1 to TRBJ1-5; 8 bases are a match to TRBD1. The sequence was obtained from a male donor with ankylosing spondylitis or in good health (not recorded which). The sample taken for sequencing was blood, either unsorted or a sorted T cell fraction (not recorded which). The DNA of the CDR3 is TGTGCCAGCAGGGCCGGGACAGGCTTAATTAGCAATCAGCCCCAGCATTTT. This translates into CASRAGTGLISNQPQHF.